This T cell receptor (beta chain) was found in a study of CXCR3-negative and CXCR3-positive naive CD8 T cells. Study outcomes and limitations: Naive CXCR3-positive cells had TRB CDR3s more hydrophobic than those of CXCR3-negative naive cells. With respect to TRBV-TRBJ usage, naive CXCR3-negative and CXCR3-positive cells were similar; memory differed. TCR interaction strength was inferred from TRB CDR3 physicochemistry, as CD5 matched across naive subsets.

To note about this clonotype: The antigen remains undetermined.

Through 5' RACE with UMI labels, the TRB cDNA libraries were prepared. TCRdb reprocessed the 5' RACE reads and reports one entry per CDR3 protein, with no DNA. The listing contains about 140,000 distinct CDR3 sequences. At hundreds of thousands of cells each, triplicate sorts were carried out for each CD8+ T cell subset. This CDR3 is built from 13 residues. From germline, CDR1 is LNHDA and CDR2 SQIVND (reference sequence). The rearrangement joins TRBV19 to TRBJ1-1; TCRdb's D call, TRBD1, is unchecked because there is no DNA. The sequence was collected from a human donor in good health. Some clones in this sample may be carry-over from other donors' samples. Sequencing was done on a sample of naive CXCR3+ CD8+ T cells from blood. Documented subset: CD45RO-CCR7+CD27+CD95- naive CD8+ T cells expressing CXCR3 (TNR3+). The chain's CDR3 is CASSDSLNTEAFF.